The 18 T cell receptor beta chains reported below all come from one sample, sequenced in a study of T-cell memory formation after mild COVID-19. TCRdb used MiXCR to reprocess the 5' RACE reads, holding one entry per CDR3 protein. The sample has fewer than 450,000 distinct CDR3 sequences, roughly 21% seen once. The source material was PBMCs or a T cell subset sorted from them (not recorded which). These receptors were collected from an adult woman who had mild COVID-19 (a few samples of this study predate the infection). Cell type and time point are not known.

The chain has TRBV12-3 or TRBV12-4 and TRBJ2-2, with D perhaps matching TRBD1 or TRBD2 (6 bases each). The CDR3 has 13 amino acids. V lost 8 bases and J 4 bases, leaving 11 bases between the germline ends. This CDR3 is CASGGQLTGELFF. The CDR3 DNA is TGTGCCAGCGGGGGGCAGCTCACCGGGGAGCTGTTTTTT.

This clonotype has a count of ten or more. The J gene is TRBJ2-7, the V gene TRBV5-1; D remains ambiguous. The CDR3 runs to 14 residues. The germline V gene has CDR1 SGHRS and CDR2 YFSETQ. Trimming pared 3 bases from V and 3 bases from J, leaving 13 bases between. The CDR3 loop is CASSSSGPDYEQYF. CDR3 nucleotides: TGCGCCAGCAGCTCCTCCGGACCCGACTACGAGCAGTACTTC. The full variable domain, its missing parts supplied by reference TRBV5-1 and TRBJ2-7, is KAGVTQTPRYLIKTRGQQVTLSCSPISGHRSVSWYQQTPGQGLQFLFEYFSETQRNKGNFPGRFSGRQFSNSRSEMNVSTLELGDSALYLCASSSSGPDYEQYFGPGTRLTVT.

This clonotype was observed a handful of times. This chain joins TRBV4-2 and TRBJ2-2; TRBD2 matches at 12 bases. The CDR3 runs 16 residues. J was trimmed by 6 bases and V by 3 bases; bases with no gene match: 5. CDR1 LGHNA and CDR2 YNFKEQ come from the germline V gene. The CDR3 coding sequence is TGTGCCAGCAGCCATAGACTAGCGGGAGACCCCGGGGAGCTGTTTTTT. This codes for CASSHRLAGDPGELFF.

This clonotype was detected a few times. The chain uses TRBV6-4 and TRBJ2-1; D ambiguous. The germline gives CDR1 MRHNA, CDR2 SNTAGT. The CDR3 has 13 residues. Trimming removed 3 bases at V and 7 bases at J, with 10 bases between. CDR3 sequence reads: CASSEQLGNEQFF. The CDR3 region has the DNA TGTGCCAGCAGTGAGCAGCTAGGGAATGAGCAGTTCTTC.

The chain has TRBV6-5 and TRBJ1-2; D gene unclear. The CDR3 spans 13 residues. With 3 bases removed from V and 4 bases from J, the gap between germline ends came to 9 bases. In germline, CDR1 is MNHEY, CDR2 SVGAGI. For the CDR3, the DNA is TGTGCCAGCAGTTATCAGGCATCCTATGGCTACACCTTC. Encoded protein: CASSYQASYGYTF.

This clonotype was seen a single time. The CDR3 coding sequence is TGTGCCTGGAGTGTAAACGGCAAGGAAGAGACCCAGTACTTC. It is translated as CAWSVNGKEETQYF. The gene calls are TRBV30 and TRBJ2-5; D gene unclear. CDR1 GTSNPN and CDR2 SVGIG come from the germline V gene (reference sequence). This CDR3 spans 14 amino acids. Trimming cost V 0 bases and J 3 bases, with 11 bases left between them.

The chain uses TRBV5-1 and TRBJ2-3, with D perhaps assigned TRBD1 or TRBD2 (6 bases each). The V and J ends lost 0 bases and 4 bases respectively, with 12 bases between them. The germline CDR1 and CDR2 sequences are SGHRS and YFSETQ. The CDR3 length is 15 residues. This CDR3 is CASSLDSRGPDTQYF. Written as DNA, the CDR3 is TGCGCCAGCAGCTTGGATTCTCGGGGGCCAGATACGCAGTATTTT.

This clonotype was seen a few times. The J gene is TRBJ2-3, the V gene TRBV15, with no clear D. The germline CDR1 and CDR2 sequences are LNHNV and YYDKDF (reference sequence). The V end lost 4 bases, the J end lost 10 bases, and 12 bases lay between the germline ends. The CDR3 covers 12 residues. CDR3 sequence (DNA): TGTGCCACCAGCACCAATCCCGGTGCGCAGTATTTT. Amino acids: CATSTNPGAQYF.

This clonotype has more than one count but fewer than ten. The chain joins TRBV24-1 to TRBJ2-1; TRBD1 agrees at 7 bases. Per germline, CDR1 KGHDR and CDR2 SFDVKD. The CDR3 contains 16 residues. V dropped 1 base and J dropped 7; count of bases not matched to a gene: 9. The CDR3 region is CATSDFRQGLFNEQFF. CDR3 nucleotides: TGTGCCACCAGTGATTTCCGACAGGGTTTGTTTAATGAGCAGTTCTTC.

This chain connects TRBV12-3 or TRBV12-4 to TRBJ1-5; TRBD1 matches 7 bases. V was clipped by 0 bases and J by 4 bases; unmatched bases: 6. This CDR3 spans 16 amino acids. CDR3 sequence: CASSLAEGARNQPQHF. CDR3 nucleotides: TGTGCCAGCAGTTTAGCGGAGGGGGCGCGAAATCAGCCCCAGCATTTT.

This sequence joins TRBV29-1 and TRBJ1-1, with D possibly TRBD1 on 5 matching bases. The V end lost 6 bases, the J end lost 7 bases, and 12 bases lay between the germline ends. The CDR3 is made up of 11 amino acids. Germline CDR1 reads SQVTM; CDR2 reads ANQGSEA. CDR3 residues: CSVTQGSEAFF. In DNA, the CDR3 is TGCAGCGTAACTCAGGGTAGTGAAGCTTTCTTT.

V gene TRBV3-1 combines with J gene TRBJ2-1; D gene unclear. Germline CDR1 reads LGHDT; CDR2 reads YNNKEL (reference sequence). V was trimmed by 5 bases and J by 4 bases, leaving 18 bases between them. This CDR3 has 16 amino acids. CDR3 DNA sequence: TGTGCCAGCAGCGCAACTGGCCTCGGGCCTTACAATGAGCAGTTCTTC. This translates into CASSATGLGPYNEQFF.

This clonotype came up a few times. The chain links TRBV5-1 to TRBJ2-7; TRBD1 matches at 8 bases. The CDR3 sequence is 16 residues long. Germline V CDR1 and CDR2: SGHRS, YFSETQ. V dropped 5 bases and J dropped 0; count of bases not matched to a gene: 10. Here the CDR3 reads CASRGYGQGGSYEQYF. CDR3 DNA: TGCGCCAGCAGGGGATATGGACAGGGAGGCTCCTACGAGCAGTACTTC. The complete variable domain, with remaining parts taken from reference TRBV5-1 and TRBJ2-7, reads KAGVTQTPRYLIKTRGQQVTLSCSPISGHRSVSWYQQTPGQGLQFLFEYFSETQRNKGNFPGRFSGRQFSNSRSEMNVSTLELGDSALYLCASRGYGQGGSYEQYFGPGTRLTVT.

The chain recombines TRBV9 with TRBJ2-1; 10 bases are a match to TRBD1. This CDR3 contains 15 residues. Germline V gene data show CDR1 as SGDLS and CDR2 as YYNGEE. The V and J ends lost 0 bases and 6 bases, in that order; junction bases with no gene match: 3. Here the CDR3 reads CASSVGQGAPNEQFF. The CDR3 DNA sequence: TGTGCCAGCAGCGTAGGACAGGGGGCCCCCAATGAGCAGTTCTTC.

The chain links TRBV5-1 to TRBJ2-3; 13 positions agree with TRBD2. CDR3 length: 16 amino acids. Germline loops: CDR1 SGHRS, CDR2 YFSETQ. V lost 3 bases and J lost 3; bases outside the gene matches: 4. DNA for the CDR3: TGCGCCAGCAGCTCCGGGACTAGCGGGGAGACAGATACGCAGTATTTT. Translation: CASSSGTSGETDTQYF. Full variable domain (rest looked up from reference TRBV5-1 and TRBJ2-3): KAGVTQTPRYLIKTRGQQVTLSCSPISGHRSVSWYQQTPGQGLQFLFEYFSETQRNKGNFPGRFSGRQFSNSRSEMNVSTLELGDSALYLCASSSGTSGETDTQYFGPGTRLTVL.

The gene calls are TRBV7-9 and TRBJ2-4; 12 bases align to TRBD2. Germline V CDR1 and CDR2: SEHNR, FQNEAQ (reference sequence). Trimming took 5 bases from V and 0 from J; bases not matched to a gene: 8. The CDR3 has 18 residues. CDR3 amino acids: CASSQTSGGRKAKNIQYF. CDR3 DNA: TGTGCCAGCAGCCAGACTAGCGGGGGACGAAAAGCCAAAAACATTCAGTACTTC.

This chain links TRBV27 with TRBJ1-1; 7 bases line up with TRBD1. V gave up 1 base and J gave up 2 bases; unmatched junction bases: 10. This CDR3 contains 17 residues. Germline V gives CDR1 MNHEY, CDR2 SMNVEV (reference sequence). CDR3 amino acids: CASSLFSSGTVNTEAFF. The CDR3 DNA is TGTGCCAGCAGTTTATTTTCGAGCGGGACAGTAAACACTGAAGCTTTCTTT.

V gene TRBV28 combines with J gene TRBJ1-1, with D perhaps TRBD1 (5 bases). The V gene's germline CDR1 is MDHEN and CDR2 SYDVKM. The V end was cut by 11 bases, the J end by 5 bases, with 21 bases between. The CDR3 extends over 14 amino acids. DNA for the CDR3: TGTGCCGGAGCCCACGGGGGGGTTGGTACTGAAGCTTTCTTT. It codes for CAGAHGGVGTEAFF.